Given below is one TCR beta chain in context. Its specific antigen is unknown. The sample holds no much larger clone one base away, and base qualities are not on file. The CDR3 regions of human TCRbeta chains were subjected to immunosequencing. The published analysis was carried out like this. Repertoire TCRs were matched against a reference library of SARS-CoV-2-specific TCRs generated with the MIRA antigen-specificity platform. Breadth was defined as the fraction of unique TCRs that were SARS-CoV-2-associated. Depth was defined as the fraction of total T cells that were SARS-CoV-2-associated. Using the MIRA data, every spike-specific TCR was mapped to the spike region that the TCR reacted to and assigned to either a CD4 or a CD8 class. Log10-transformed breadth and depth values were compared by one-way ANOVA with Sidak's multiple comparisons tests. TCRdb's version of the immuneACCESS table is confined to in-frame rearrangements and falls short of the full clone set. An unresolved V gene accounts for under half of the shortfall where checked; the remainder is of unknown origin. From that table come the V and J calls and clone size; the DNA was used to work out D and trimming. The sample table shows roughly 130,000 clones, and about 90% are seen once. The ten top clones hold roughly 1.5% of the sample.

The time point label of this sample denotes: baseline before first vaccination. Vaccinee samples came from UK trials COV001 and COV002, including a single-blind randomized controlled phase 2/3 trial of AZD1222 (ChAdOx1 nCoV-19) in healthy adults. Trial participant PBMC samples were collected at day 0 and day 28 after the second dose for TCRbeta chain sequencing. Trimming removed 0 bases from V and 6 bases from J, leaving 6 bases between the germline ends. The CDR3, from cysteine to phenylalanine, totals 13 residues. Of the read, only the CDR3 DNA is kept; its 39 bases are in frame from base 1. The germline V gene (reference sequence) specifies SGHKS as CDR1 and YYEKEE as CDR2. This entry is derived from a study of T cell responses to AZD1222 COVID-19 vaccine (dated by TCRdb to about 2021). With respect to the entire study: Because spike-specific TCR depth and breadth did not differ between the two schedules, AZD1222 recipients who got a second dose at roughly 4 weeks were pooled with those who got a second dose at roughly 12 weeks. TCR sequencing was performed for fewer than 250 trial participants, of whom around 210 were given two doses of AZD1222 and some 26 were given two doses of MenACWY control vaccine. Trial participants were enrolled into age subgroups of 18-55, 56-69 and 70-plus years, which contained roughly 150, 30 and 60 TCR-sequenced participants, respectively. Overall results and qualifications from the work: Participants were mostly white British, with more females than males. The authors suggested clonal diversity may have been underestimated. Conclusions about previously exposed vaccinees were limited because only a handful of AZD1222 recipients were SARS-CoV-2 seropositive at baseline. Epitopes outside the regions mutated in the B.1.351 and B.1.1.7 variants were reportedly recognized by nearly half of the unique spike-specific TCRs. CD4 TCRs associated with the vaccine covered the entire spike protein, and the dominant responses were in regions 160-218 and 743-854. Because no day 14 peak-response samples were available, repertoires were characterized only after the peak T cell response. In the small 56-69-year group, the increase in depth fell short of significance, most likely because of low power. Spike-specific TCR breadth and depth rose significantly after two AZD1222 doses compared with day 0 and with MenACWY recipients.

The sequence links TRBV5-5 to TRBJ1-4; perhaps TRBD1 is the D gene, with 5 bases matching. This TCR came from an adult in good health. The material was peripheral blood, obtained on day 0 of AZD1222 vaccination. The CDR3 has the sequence CASSLGGDEKLFF. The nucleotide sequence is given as TGTGCCAGCAGCTTGGGAGGGGATGAAAAACTGTTTTTT. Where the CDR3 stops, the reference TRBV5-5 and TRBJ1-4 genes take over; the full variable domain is DAGVTQSPTHLIKTRGQQVTLRCSPISGHKSVSWYQQVLGQGPQFIFQYYEKEERGRGNFPDRFSARQFPNYSSELNVNALLLGDSALYLCASSLGGDEKLFFGSGTQLSVL.